This TCR beta chain was captured in a study of T cells in Graves' hyperthyroidism and ophthalmopathy. The CDR3 regions of TCR beta were amplified from RNA transcripts. TCR CDR3 underwent first-round RT-PCR with the HTBI primer set. From the multiplex PCR reads, TCRdb called clonotypes with MiXCR, one entry per CDR3 protein. The data show about 640,000 distinct CDR3 sequences, with about a fifth seen just once and under 35% held by the top ten. This clonotype showed up just a few times. Germline CDR1 MRHNA, CDR2 SNTAGT. Trimming took 0 bases from V and 5 from J, leaving 10 bases between them. The CDR3 is 15 residues long.

Sequences were obtained from blood. This chain links TRBV6-4 with TRBJ2-2, with D maybe TRBD2 (6 bases). The receptor was derived from a man in his thirties or forties with Graves' ophthalmopathy. The CDR3: CASSDSPGATGELFF. As DNA, the CDR3 is TGTGCCAGCAGTGACTCGCCGGGAGCTACCGGGGAGCTGTTTTTT.